The present entry profiles one TCR beta chain with its context. Its target is unknown. The donors were adults (healthy and HIV-negative) with no recent acute infections or vaccinations. All the donors were Caucasian adults who lived in Nashville, Tennessee. The investigators split CD4+ cells into a CD45RA+ naive subset and a CD45RA-negative memory subset. The assay was immunoSEQ multiplex PCR, and TCRdb's table has in-frame clones only and misses some. The sample records 2 million to 2.5 million clones, just under 95% being singletons. The germline V and J ends were trimmed by 4 bases and 4 bases, with 10 bases remaining between them. CDR1 SGHDN and CDR2 FVKESK come from the germline V gene. This CDR3 spans 14 amino acids. The data derive from a study of shared clonotypes between healthy human individuals. Overall study results and limits: Naive subsets tended to show greater estimated richness than memory subsets.

This TCR derives from a man younger than 35 in good health. Some clones in this sample may be carry-over from other donors' samples. The material sequenced was naive CD4+ T cells from PBMCs. Subset specified: CD45RA+ positively selected. This chain connects TRBV14 to TRBJ2-2, with D uncertain. The CDR3: CASSLLTSTGELFF. The CDR3 DNA follows: TGTGCCAGCAGCCTTCTCACCAGCACCGGGGAGCTGTTTTTT.